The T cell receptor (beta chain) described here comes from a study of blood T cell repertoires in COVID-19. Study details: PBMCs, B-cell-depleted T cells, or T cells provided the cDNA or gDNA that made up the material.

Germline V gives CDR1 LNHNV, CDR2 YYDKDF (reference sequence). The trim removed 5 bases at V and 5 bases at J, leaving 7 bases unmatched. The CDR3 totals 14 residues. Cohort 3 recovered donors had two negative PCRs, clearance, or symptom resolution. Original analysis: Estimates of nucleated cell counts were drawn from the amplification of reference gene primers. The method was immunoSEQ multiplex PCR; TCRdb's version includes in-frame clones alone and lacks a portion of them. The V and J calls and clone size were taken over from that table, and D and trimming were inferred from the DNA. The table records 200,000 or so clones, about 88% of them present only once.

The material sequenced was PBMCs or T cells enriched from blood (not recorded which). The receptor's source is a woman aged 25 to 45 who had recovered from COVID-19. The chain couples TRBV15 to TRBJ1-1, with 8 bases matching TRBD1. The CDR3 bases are TGTGCCACCAGCCCTGGACAGGGTTGGACTGAAGCTTTCTTT. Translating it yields CATSPGQGWTEAFF.